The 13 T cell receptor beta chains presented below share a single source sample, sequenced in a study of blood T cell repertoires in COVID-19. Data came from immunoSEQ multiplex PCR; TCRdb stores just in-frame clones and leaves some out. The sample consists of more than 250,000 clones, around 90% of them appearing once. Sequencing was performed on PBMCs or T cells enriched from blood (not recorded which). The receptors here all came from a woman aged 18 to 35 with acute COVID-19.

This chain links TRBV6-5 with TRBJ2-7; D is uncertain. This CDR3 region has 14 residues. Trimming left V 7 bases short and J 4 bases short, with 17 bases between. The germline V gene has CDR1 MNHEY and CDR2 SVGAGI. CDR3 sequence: CASTKVDTEYEQYF. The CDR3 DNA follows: TGTGCCAGCACCAAAGTCGATACAGAGTACGAGCAGTACTTC.

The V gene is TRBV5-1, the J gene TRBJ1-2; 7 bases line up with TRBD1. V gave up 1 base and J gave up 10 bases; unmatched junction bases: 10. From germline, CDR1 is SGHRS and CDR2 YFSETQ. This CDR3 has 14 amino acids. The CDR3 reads CASSLLVQGSFYTF. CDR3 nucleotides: TGCGCCAGCAGCTTGTTGGTACAGGGGAGTTTCTACACCTTC.

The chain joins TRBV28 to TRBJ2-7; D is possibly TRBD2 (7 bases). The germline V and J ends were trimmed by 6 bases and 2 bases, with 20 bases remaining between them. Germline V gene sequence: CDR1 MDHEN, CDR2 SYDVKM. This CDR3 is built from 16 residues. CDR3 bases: TGTGCCAGCAGCCCCACCGGGGGCGGGAGTCCCTACGAGCAGTACTTC. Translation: CASSPTGGGSPYEQYF.

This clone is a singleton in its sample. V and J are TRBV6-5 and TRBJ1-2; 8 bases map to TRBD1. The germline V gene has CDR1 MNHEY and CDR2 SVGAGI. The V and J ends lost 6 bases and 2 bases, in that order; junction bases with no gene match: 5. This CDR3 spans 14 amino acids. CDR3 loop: CASRAGGSNYGYTF. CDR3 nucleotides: TGTGCCAGCAGGGCAGGGGGCTCCAACTATGGCTACACCTTC.

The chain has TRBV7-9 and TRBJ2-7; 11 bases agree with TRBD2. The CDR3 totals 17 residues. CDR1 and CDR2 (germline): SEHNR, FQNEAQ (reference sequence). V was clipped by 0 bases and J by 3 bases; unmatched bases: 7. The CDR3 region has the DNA TGTGCCAGCAGCTTAGCTCCAAGACTAGCGGGACTCTACGAGCAGTACTTC. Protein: CASSLAPRLAGLYEQYF. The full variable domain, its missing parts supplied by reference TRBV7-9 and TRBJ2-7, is DTGVSQNPRHKITKRGQNVTFRCDPISEHNRLYWYRQTLGQGPEFLTYFQNEAQLEKSRLLSDRFSAERPKGSFSTLEIQRTEQGDSAMYLCASSLAPRLAGLYEQYFGPGTRLTVT.

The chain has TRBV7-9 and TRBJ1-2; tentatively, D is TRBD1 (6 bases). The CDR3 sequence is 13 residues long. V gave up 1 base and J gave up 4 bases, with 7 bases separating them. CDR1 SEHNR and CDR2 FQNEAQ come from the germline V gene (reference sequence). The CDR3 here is CASSLGRGYGYTF. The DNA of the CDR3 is TGTGCCAGCAGCTTAGGCAGGGGCTATGGCTACACCTTC.

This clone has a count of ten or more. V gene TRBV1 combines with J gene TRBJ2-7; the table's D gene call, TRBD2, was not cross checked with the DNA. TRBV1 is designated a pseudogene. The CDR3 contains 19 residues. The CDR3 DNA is TGCACCAGCAGCCAAGCCCGCCCAACAACTAGCGGGGTACCCTACGAGCAGTACTTC. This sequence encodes CTSSQARPTTSGVPYEQYF.

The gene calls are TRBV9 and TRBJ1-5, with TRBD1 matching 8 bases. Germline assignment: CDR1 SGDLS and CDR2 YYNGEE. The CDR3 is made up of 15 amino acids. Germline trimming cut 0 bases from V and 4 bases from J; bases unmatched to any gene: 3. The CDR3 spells CASSVGGQENQPQHF. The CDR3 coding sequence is TGTGCCAGCAGCGTAGGGGGACAGGAAAATCAGCCCCAGCATTTT.

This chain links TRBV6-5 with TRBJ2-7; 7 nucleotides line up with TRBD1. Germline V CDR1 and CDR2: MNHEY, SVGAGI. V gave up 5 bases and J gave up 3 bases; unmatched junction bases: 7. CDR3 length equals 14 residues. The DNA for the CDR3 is TGTGCCAGCAGTCGACAGGGTAGGGACTACGAGCAGTACTTC. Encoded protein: CASSRQGRDYEQYF.

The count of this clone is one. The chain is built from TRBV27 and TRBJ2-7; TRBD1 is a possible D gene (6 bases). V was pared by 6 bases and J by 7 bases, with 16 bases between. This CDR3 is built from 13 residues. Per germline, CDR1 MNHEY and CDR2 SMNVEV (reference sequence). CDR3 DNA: TGTGCCAGCAGGTCTAACAGGGAGCGGGAGCAGTACTTC. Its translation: CASRSNREREQYF.

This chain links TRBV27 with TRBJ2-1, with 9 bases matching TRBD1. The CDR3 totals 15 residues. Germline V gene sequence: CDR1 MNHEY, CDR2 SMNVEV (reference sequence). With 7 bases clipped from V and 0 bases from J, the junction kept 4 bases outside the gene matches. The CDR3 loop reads CASTPGQGSYNEQFF. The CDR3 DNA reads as TGTGCCAGCACTCCGGGACAGGGCTCCTACAATGAGCAGTTCTTC.

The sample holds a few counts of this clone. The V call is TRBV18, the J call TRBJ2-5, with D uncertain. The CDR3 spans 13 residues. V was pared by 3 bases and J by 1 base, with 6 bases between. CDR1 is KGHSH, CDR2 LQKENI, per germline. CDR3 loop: CASSPQIQETQYF. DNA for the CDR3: TGTGCCAGCTCACCTCAGATCCAAGAGACCCAGTACTTC. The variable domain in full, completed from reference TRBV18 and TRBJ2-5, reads NAGVMQNPRHLVRRRGQEARLRCSPMKGHSHVYWYRQLPEEGLKFMVYLQKENIIDESGMPKERFSAEFPKEGPSILRIQQVVRGDSAAYFCASSPQIQETQYFGPGTRLLVL.

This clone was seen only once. CDR3: CASRPQGTYGYTF. DNA for the CDR3: TGTGCCAGCAGGCCCCAGGGTACCTATGGCTACACCTTC. J is TRBJ1-2 and V is TRBV27; possibly TRBD1 for D (5 bases). The germline V and J ends were trimmed by 6 bases and 4 bases, with 12 bases remaining between them. The CDR3 is 13 amino acids. Germline CDR1 is MNHEY and CDR2 is SMNVEV (reference sequence).